Below, one T cell receptor beta chain is given with its context. This sample was included in a study of OX40 agonist ivuxolimab in advanced cancers. Germline V gene data show CDR1 as SEHNR and CDR2 as FQNEAQ (reference sequence). There are 14 residues in the CDR3. The V and J ends lost 3 bases and 1 base respectively, with 10 bases between them. Assay: immunoSEQ multiplex PCR; the TCRdb copy retains only in-frame clones and omits some. Of tens of thousands of clones in the sample, around 89% were seen once. The input for sequencing was CD4+ or CD8+ T cells sorted from blood, taken in a trial of the OX40 agonist ivuxolimab. The TCR was taken from an adult with an advanced solid tumor such as melanoma, head and neck, liver or kidney cancer. This chain joins TRBV7-9 and TRBJ2-7; D remains ambiguous. CDR3 nucleotide sequence: TGTGCCAGCAGCTTGGAGTGGGCATCCTACGAGCAGTACTTC. This translates into CASSLEWASYEQYF.